The 31 T cell receptor beta chains in this list originate from one sample, sequenced in a study of blood T cell repertoires in COVID-19. TCRdb's copy holds only in-frame clones and misses some; the assay was immunoSEQ multiplex PCR. The sample holds about 34,000 clones, over 85% seen once. The sequencing sample was made of peripheral blood. These receptors originate from a human donor in a cohort sampled during active COVID-19.

The rearrangement links TRBV4-1 to TRBJ2-3; D uncertain. CDR1 is MGHRA, CDR2 YSYEKL, per germline. The CDR3 sequence is 13 residues long. The V end lost 2 bases, the J end lost 6 bases, and 9 bases lay between the germline ends. The CDR3 loop reads CASSQSLADTQYF. The CDR3 DNA reads as TGCGCCAGCAGCCAATCCTTAGCCGATACGCAGTATTTT.

This sequence joins TRBV6-5 and TRBJ1-6; D unresolved. Germline CDR1 MNHEY, CDR2 SVGAGI. V lost 6 bases and J lost 5, with 14 bases in between. The CDR3 loop spans 15 amino acids. The CDR3 loop reads CASRPRWANNSPLHF. CDR3 bases: TGTGCCAGCAGACCGCGCTGGGCCAATAATTCACCCCTCCACTTT.

V usage is TRBV24-1 and J usage is TRBJ2-5, with TRBD1 matching over 9 bases. Germline V gives CDR1 KGHDR, CDR2 SFDVKD. The J segment lost 2 bases and the V segment lost 4 bases, leaving 10 bases of the junction unmatched. This CDR3 contains 17 residues. CDR3 protein: CATSDLSRTGEQETQYF. The CDR3 DNA sequence: TGTGCCACCAGTGACTTGAGTCGGACAGGGGAACAAGAGACCCAGTACTTC.

The table lists this clone with a few counts. The chain recombines TRBV28 with TRBJ1-6, with 7 bases identical to TRBD1. Trimming cost V 6 bases and J 7 bases; bases outside gene matches: 0. CDR1 is MDHEN and CDR2 is SYDVKM in the germline V gene. This CDR3 spans 12 amino acids. CDR3 protein: CASRGQNSPLHF. CDR3 coding DNA: TGTGCCAGCAGGGGACAGAATTCACCCCTCCACTTT.

This clone was seen just once. This sequence joins TRBV6-2 or TRBV6-3 and TRBJ1-4; D not certain. The germline V and J ends were trimmed by 5 bases and 7 bases, with 14 bases remaining between them. In germline, CDR1 is MNHEY, CDR2 SVGEGT. This CDR3 is 14 amino acids long. The CDR3 spells CASSLVGEGEKLFF. The CDR3 DNA sequence: TGTGCCAGCAGTCTAGTCGGGGAAGGTGAAAAACTGTTTTTT.

The V call is TRBV12-5, the J call TRBJ1-2; no firm D call. CDR1 is LGHNT and CDR2 is FRNRAP in the germline V gene. V was pared by 1 base and J by 4 bases, with 4 bases between. There are 12 residues in the CDR3. The DNA for the CDR3 is TGTGCTAGTGGTTTGGATCTCTATGGCTACACCTTC. As protein: CASGLDLYGYTF.

The rearrangement links TRBV7-9 to TRBJ2-7; perhaps TRBD1 as D (5 bases). CDR3 length equals 15 residues. The V gene lost 6 bases and the J gene lost 2 bases, with 17 bases spanning the gap. CDR1 SEHNR and CDR2 FQNEAQ come from the germline V gene (reference sequence). In DNA, the CDR3 is TGTGCCAGCAGTCCAGGGTTTCGGAAACCCTACGAGCAGTACTTC. Amino acid sequence: CASSPGFRKPYEQYF.

The J gene is TRBJ1-2, the V gene TRBV3-1 (or the pseudogene TRBV3-2); maybe TRBD1 (5 bases). Trimming pared 9 bases from V and 6 bases from J, leaving 17 bases between. The length of the CDR3 is 13 residues. Germline CDR1 and CDR2: LGHDT and YNNKEL (reference sequence). The CDR3 DNA is TGTGCCAGTAACGGGGGAATAGGGGATGGCTACACCTTC. It is translated as CASNGGIGDGYTF.

J is TRBJ1-4 and V is TRBV6-1; a possible D gene is TRBD1 (5 bases). The CDR3 is 14 amino acids. V lost 2 bases and J lost 6, with 10 bases in between. CDR1 is MNHNS, CDR2 SASEGT, per germline. The CDR3 DNA reads as TGTGCCAGCAGTGAATGGGGCCGCTATGAAAAACTGTTTTTT. Translating it yields CASSEWGRYEKLFF.

The chain uses TRBV10-3 and TRBJ1-2; D unresolved. The CDR3 covers 13 residues. Germline-derived CDR1 and CDR2 are ENHRY and SYGVKD. Trimming cost V 2 bases and J 3 bases, with 7 bases left between them. The CDR3 DNA reads as TGTGCCATCAGTGAGGGGCAATACTATGGCTACACCTTC. Residues: CAISEGQYYGYTF.

This chain links TRBV30 with TRBJ1-2; 11 bases line up with TRBD1. The germline CDR1 and CDR2 sequences are GTSNPN and SVGIG (reference sequence). The CDR3 contains 15 residues. With 2 bases clipped from V and 7 bases from J, the junction kept 9 bases outside the gene matches. The CDR3 loop reads CAWSWDRGDEGGYTF. The CDR3 coding sequence is TGTGCCTGGAGTTGGGACAGGGGGGATGAAGGTGGCTACACCTTC.

This chain links TRBV18 with TRBJ2-2; 9 positions match TRBD1. This CDR3 contains 16 residues. Germline V CDR1 and CDR2: KGHSH, LQKENI. Germline trimming cut 5 bases from V and 3 bases from J; bases unmatched to any gene: 7. CDR3 DNA sequence: TGTGCCAGCTCATCAACACAGGGGGCCGACACCGGGGAGCTGTTTTTT. Translated, it gives CASSSTQGADTGELFF.

The DNA for the CDR3 is TGTGCCAGCAGCTTAGGGGGAGTCCCTGAAGCTTTCTTT. This sequence encodes CASSLGGVPEAFF. The rearrangement links TRBV7-9 to TRBJ1-1, with D unresolved. Germline loops: CDR1 SEHNR, CDR2 FQNEAQ (reference sequence). The CDR3 is made up of 13 amino acids. Trimming removed 1 base at V and 6 bases at J, with 9 bases between. Full variable domain (outside the CDR3, taken from reference TRBV7-9 and TRBJ1-1): DTGVSQNPRHKITKRGQNVTFRCDPISEHNRLYWYRQTLGQGPEFLTYFQNEAQLEKSRLLSDRFSAERPKGSFSTLEIQRTEQGDSAMYLCASSLGGVPEAFFGQGTRLTVV.

The V and J genes are TRBV28 and TRBJ1-5; a weak D match, TRBD1 (6 bases). Germline V lookup: CDR1 MDHEN, CDR2 SYDVKM. The CDR3 has 17 residues. Trimming shortened V by 5 bases and J by 1 base, and 18 bases separated the two germline ends. The CDR3 sequence: CASSTPLRTDSNQPQHF. CDR3 coding DNA: TGTGCCAGCAGTACTCCTTTACGGACAGACAGCAATCAGCCCCAGCATTTT.

This chain connects TRBV28 to TRBJ2-7, with 7 bases identical to TRBD2. Germline V gene data show CDR1 as MDHEN and CDR2 as SYDVKM. Unmatched junction bases numbered 6, after V lost 3 bases and J lost 1 base. CDR3 size: 15 residues. This CDR3 is CASSFGGGSSYEQYF. The DNA of the CDR3 is TGTGCCAGCAGTTTTGGCGGGGGTAGTTCCTACGAGCAGTACTTC. The full variable domain, rest sourced from reference TRBV28 and TRBJ2-7, is DVKVTQSSRYLVKRTGEKVFLECVQDMDHENMFWYRQDPGLGLRLIYFSYDVKMKEKGDIPEGYSVSREKKERFSLILESASTNQTSMYLCASSFGGGSSYEQYFGPGTRLTVT.

This clone was counted between two and nine times. The chain carries TRBV4-1 and TRBJ1-2, with a possible D match to TRBD1 (6 bases). Germline-derived CDR1 and CDR2 are MGHRA and YSYEKL. The germline V and J ends were trimmed by 0 bases and 2 bases, with 13 bases remaining between them. CDR3 size: 16 residues. CDR3: CASSQEPQGRNYGYTF. CDR3 nucleotides: TGCGCCAGCAGCCAAGAACCCCAGGGGAGAAACTATGGCTACACCTTC.

This CDR3 is CASSFGPSGGAGELFF. The CDR3 coding sequence is TGTGCCAGCAGCTTTGGTCCTAGCGGGGGGGCCGGGGAGCTGTTTTTT. The gene calls are TRBV7-6 and TRBJ2-2; 12 bases fit TRBD2. Germline assignment: CDR1 SGHVS and CDR2 FNYEAQ. The junction had 5 bases not matched to a gene; V was cut back by 3 bases and J by 6 bases. CDR3 size: 16 residues.

The chain links TRBV5-8 to TRBJ2-2, with D perhaps matching TRBD1 (6 bases). The germline CDR1 and CDR2 sequences are SGHTS and YDEGEE. The V end lost 1 base, the J end lost 0 bases, and 10 bases lay between the germline ends. The CDR3 is 16 amino acids. CDR3 bases: TGTGCCAGCAGCTTGTCGGGGACATCGAACACCGGGGAGCTGTTTTTT. This encodes CASSLSGTSNTGELFF.

This chain uses TRBV19 with TRBJ1-1; 8 bases line up with TRBD1. J lost 3 bases, V lost 7 bases, and 7 bases had no gene match. The CDR3 has 14 residues. From germline, CDR1 is LNHDA and CDR2 SQIVND (reference sequence). CDR3 in amino acids: CASTRTGLDTEAFF. The CDR3 nucleotides are TGTGCCAGTACCCGGACAGGGCTTGACACTGAAGCTTTCTTT. The full variable domain, rest sourced from reference TRBV19 and TRBJ1-1, is DGGITQSPKYLFRKEGQNVTLSCEQNLNHDAMYWYRQDPGQGLRLIYYSQIVNDFQKGDIAEGYSVSREKKESFPLTVTSAQKNPTAFYLCASTRTGLDTEAFFGQGTRLTVV.

The chain couples TRBV21-1 to TRBJ2-7; the table gives TRBD1 as D, unverified against the DNA. TRBV21-1 is termed a pseudogene. CDR3 length: 16 amino acids. Here the CDR3 reads CASSKGSRGVGYEQYF. DNA of the CDR3: TGTGCCAGCAGCAAAGGTTCCAGGGGGGTTGGCTACGAGCAGTACTTC.

In this sample, this clone turned up once. This chain connects TRBV2 to TRBJ2-1; 12 positions agree with TRBD2. Losses at the gene ends were 4 bases for V and 8 bases for J; bases not matched to a gene: 12. The CDR3 spans 17 residues. Germline lookup yields CDR1 SNHLY and CDR2 FYNNEI. The CDR3 coding sequence is TGTGCCAGCAGTGGGTCCCGTCCTAGCGGGAGGGTAGATGAGCAGTTCTTC. Its protein is CASSGSRPSGRVDEQFF.

CDR3 DNA sequence: TGTGCCAGCAGCTTAGACTACCGACAGGGGGTTACCGGGGAGCTGTTTTTT. Translated, it gives CASSLDYRQGVTGELFF. This chain uses TRBV5-4 with TRBJ2-2, with 9 bases matching TRBD1. This CDR3 has 17 amino acids. V lost 2 bases and J lost 5; bases outside the gene matches: 10. CDR1 and CDR2 (germline): SGHNT, YYREEE (reference sequence).

The chain joins TRBV2 to TRBJ2-1, with 8 bases lining up with TRBD1. J was trimmed by 8 bases and V by 4 bases; bases with no gene match: 10. This CDR3 is 15 amino acids long. CDR1 and CDR2 (germline): SNHLY, FYNNEI. The CDR3 nucleotides read TGTGCCAGCAGTGTACCGGGACAGGCTTCCCATGAGCAGTTCTTC. It encodes CASSVPGQASHEQFF.

The rearrangement links TRBV10-3 to TRBJ1-4, with D possibly matching TRBD1 (5 bases). Trimming pared 0 bases from V and 8 bases from J, leaving 13 bases between. The CDR3 loop spans 15 amino acids. Germline assignment: CDR1 ENHRY and CDR2 SYGVKD. The CDR3 spells CAISESKAGWEKLFF. CDR3 sequence (DNA): TGTGCCATCAGTGAGTCGAAGGCAGGGTGGGAAAAACTGTTTTTT.

The V gene is TRBV10-3, the J gene TRBJ2-2; 14 bases agree with TRBD2. The V gene end was trimmed by 4 bases and the J gene end by 5 bases; junction bases not matched to a gene: 3. CDR1 and CDR2 from the germline V gene are ENHRY and SYGVKD. CDR3 size: 16 residues. CDR3 protein: CAISGGTSGRTGELFF. The CDR3 DNA follows: TGTGCCATCAGTGGGGGGACTAGCGGGAGAACCGGGGAGCTGTTTTTT.

The chain uses TRBV30 and TRBJ1-4, with TRBD1 identical over 7 bases. Germline V CDR1 and CDR2: GTSNPN, SVGIG (reference sequence). CDR3 length: 12 residues. CDR3 DNA sequence: TGTGCGCGCTCCGAGGGGGCTGAAAAACTGTTTTTT. Protein sequence: CARSEGAEKLFF.

This chain uses TRBV5-4 with TRBJ2-7, with TRBD1 as a possible D gene (6 bases). The CDR3 spans 20 residues. The V gene's germline CDR1 is SGHNT and CDR2 YYREEE (reference sequence). V lost 4 bases and J lost 0, with 29 bases in between. The CDR3 is CASSPYRDTPIARSSYEQYF. In nucleotides, the CDR3 is TGTGCCAGCAGCCCGTACAGGGACACCCCGATTGCCAGGAGCTCCTACGAGCAGTACTTC.

This clone was recorded once. The chain combines TRBV7-9 with TRBJ1-1; TRBD1 matches 7 bases. The CDR3 is made up of 14 amino acids. Germline loops: CDR1 SEHNR, CDR2 FQNEAQ (reference sequence). Trimming took 5 bases from V and 1 from J; bases not matched to a gene: 4. The CDR3 region is CASSDWDRNTEAFF. The CDR3, as DNA: TGTGCCAGCAGCGATTGGGACAGGAACACTGAAGCTTTCTTT.

The chain combines TRBV14 with TRBJ2-7; 8 nucleotides match TRBD2. Germline assignment: CDR1 SGHDN and CDR2 FVKESK. This CDR3 contains 14 residues. The junction had 8 bases not matched to a gene; V was cut back by 4 bases and J by 6 bases. CDR3 sequence: CASSLLGLASEQYF. CDR3 nucleotides: TGTGCCAGCAGCCTCCTCGGACTAGCATCCGAGCAGTACTTC.

This chain links TRBV7-9 with TRBJ2-5, with a possible D match to TRBD2 (5 bases). V was cut by 2 bases and J by 2 bases, with 12 bases left in between. The CDR3 loop spans 15 amino acids. CDR1 and CDR2 from the germline V gene are SEHNR and FQNEAQ (reference sequence). CDR3 residues: CASSLTNGVQETQYF. DNA for the CDR3: TGTGCCAGCAGCTTAACTAACGGGGTGCAAGAGACCCAGTACTTC.

This chain links TRBV27 with TRBJ1-2, with 11 bases lining up with TRBD1. The CDR3 has 16 amino acids. V lost 5 bases and J lost 8; bases outside the gene matches: 13. Germline V gene data show CDR1 as MNHEY and CDR2 as SMNVEV (reference sequence). CDR3 nucleotide sequence: TGTGCCAGCAGTAAAATAGGGACAGGGGGTTATAGGGGCTACACCTTC. Protein product: CASSKIGTGGYRGYTF.